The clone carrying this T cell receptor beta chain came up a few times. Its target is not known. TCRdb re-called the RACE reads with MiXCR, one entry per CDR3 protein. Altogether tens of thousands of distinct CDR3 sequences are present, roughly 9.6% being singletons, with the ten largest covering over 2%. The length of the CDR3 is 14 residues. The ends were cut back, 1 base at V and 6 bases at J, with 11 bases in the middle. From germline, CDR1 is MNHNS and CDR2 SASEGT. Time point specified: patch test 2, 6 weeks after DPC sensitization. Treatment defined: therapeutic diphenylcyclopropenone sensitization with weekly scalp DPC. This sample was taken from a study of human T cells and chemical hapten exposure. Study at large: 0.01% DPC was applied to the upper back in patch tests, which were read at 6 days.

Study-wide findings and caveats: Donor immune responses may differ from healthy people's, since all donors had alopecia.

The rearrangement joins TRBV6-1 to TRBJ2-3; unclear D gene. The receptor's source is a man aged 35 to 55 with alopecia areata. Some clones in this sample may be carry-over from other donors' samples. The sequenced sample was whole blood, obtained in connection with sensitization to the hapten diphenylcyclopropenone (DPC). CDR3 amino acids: CASSEVDPRDTQYF. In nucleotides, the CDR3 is TGTGCCAGCAGTGAAGTGGACCCAAGGGATACGCAGTATTTT.